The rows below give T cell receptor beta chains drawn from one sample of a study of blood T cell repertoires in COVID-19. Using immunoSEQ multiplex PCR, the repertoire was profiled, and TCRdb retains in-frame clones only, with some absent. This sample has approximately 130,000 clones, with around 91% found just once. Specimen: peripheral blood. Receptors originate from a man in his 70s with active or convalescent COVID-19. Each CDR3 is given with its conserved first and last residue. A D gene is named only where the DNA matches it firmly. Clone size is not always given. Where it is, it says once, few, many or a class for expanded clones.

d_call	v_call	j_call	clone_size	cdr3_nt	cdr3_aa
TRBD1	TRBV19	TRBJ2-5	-	TGTGCCAGTAGTGTCGGACAGGGGGGCGGAGAGACCCAGTACTTC	CASSVGQGGGETQYF
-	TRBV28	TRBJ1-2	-	TGTGCCAGCAGTTTCAAGGGGAATGGCTACACCTTC	CASSFKGNGYTF
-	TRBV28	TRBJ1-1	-	TGTGCCACCTTAGGGGCCACTGAAGCTTTCTTT	CATLGATEAFF
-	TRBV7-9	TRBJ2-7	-	TGTGCCAGCAGCTCAACAGGCTACGAGCAGTACTTC	CASSSTGYEQYF
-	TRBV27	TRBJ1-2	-	TGTGCCAGTAGGATACAGGGTAGTAGCTATGGCTACACCTTC	CASRIQGSSYGYTF
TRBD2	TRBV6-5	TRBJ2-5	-	TGTGCCAGCCCGAGGGCTAGCGGATCGCAAGAGACCCAGTACTTC	CASPRASGSQETQYF
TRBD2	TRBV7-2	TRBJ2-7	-	TGTGCCAGCCTGGCCAGCGGGGTACCCTACGAGCAGTACTTC	CASLASGVPYEQYF
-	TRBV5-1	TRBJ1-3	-	TGCGCCAGCAGCTTCGGGATCTCTGGAAACACCATATATTTT	CASSFGISGNTIYF
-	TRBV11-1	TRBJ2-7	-	TGTGCCAGCAGCCTAACCAACGAGCAGTACTTC	CASSLTNEQYF
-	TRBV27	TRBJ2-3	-	TGTGCCACAGGGATGGGGGATACGCAGTATTTT	CATGMGDTQYF
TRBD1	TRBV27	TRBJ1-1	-	TGTGCCAGCAGTTTAACGGCCCTCAGGGGGAGGAACACTGAAGCTTTCTTT	CASSLTALRGRNTEAFF
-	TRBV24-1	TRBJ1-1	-	TGTGCCACCAGTGAGGCGGGCACTGAAGCTTTCTTT	CATSEAGTEAFF
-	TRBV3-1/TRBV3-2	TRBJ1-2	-	TGTGCCAGCAGCCAAGCCAATAACTATGGCTACACCTTC	CASSQANNYGYTF
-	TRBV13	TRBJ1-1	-	TGTGCCAGCAGCCCTGGGACATCTGAAGCTTTCTTT	CASSPGTSEAFF
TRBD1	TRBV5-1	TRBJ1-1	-	TGCGCCAGCAGGAGGGACGGACAGGGCCGGTTTTTT	CASRRDGQGRFF
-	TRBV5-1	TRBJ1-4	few	TGCGCCAGCAGCTTGGGAAGCAGGGGCACTAATGAAAAACTGTTTTTT	CASSLGSRGTNEKLFF